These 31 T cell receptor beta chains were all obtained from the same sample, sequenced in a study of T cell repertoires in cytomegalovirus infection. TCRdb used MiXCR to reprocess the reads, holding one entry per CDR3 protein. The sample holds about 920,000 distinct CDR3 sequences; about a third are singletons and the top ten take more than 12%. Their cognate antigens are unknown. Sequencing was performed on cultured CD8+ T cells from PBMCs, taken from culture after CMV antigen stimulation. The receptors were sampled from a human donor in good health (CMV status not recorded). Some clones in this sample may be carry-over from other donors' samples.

The CDR3 nucleotides read TGTGCCATCAGGACCATTCAGGAAGAAGCTTTCTTT. Translating gives CAIRTIQEEAFF. The chain recombines TRBV10-3 with TRBJ1-1; D not certain. Trimming stripped 6 bases from V and 8 bases from J, with 13 bases between. Germline lookup yields CDR1 ENHRY and CDR2 SYGVKD. The CDR3 loop spans 12 amino acids.

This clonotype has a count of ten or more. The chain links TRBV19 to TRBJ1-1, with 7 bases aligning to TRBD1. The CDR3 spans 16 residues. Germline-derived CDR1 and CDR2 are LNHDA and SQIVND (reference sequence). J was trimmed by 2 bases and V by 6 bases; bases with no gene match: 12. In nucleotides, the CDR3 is TGTGCCAGTAGGCTCGCCCGGGGGACAGACAACACTGAAGCTTTCTTT. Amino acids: CASRLARGTDNTEAFF.

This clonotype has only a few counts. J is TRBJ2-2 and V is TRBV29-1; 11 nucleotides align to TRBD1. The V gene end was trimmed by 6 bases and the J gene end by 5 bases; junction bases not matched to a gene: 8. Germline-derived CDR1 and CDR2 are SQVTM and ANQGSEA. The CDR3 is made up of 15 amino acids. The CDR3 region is CSVTSGTGGTGELFF. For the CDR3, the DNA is TGCAGCGTGACATCCGGGACAGGGGGAACCGGGGAGCTGTTTTTT.

CDR3 in amino acids: CSVEDPGTGGYNEQFF. The CDR3 DNA reads TGCAGCGTTGAAGACCCCGGGACAGGGGGCTACAATGAGCAGTTCTTC. This sequence joins TRBV29-1 and TRBJ2-1; TRBD1 matches 11 bases. The CDR3 consists of 16 residues. Per germline, CDR1 SQVTM and CDR2 ANQGSEA. Trimming removed 0 bases from V and 3 bases from J; junction bases left unmatched: 4.

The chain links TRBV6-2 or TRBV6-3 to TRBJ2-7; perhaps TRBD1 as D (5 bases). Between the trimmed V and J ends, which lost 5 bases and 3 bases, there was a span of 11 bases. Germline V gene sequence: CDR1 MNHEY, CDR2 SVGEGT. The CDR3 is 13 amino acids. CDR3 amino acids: CASSPDSYYEQYV. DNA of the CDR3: TGTGCCAGCAGTCCTGACAGTTACTACGAGCAGTACGTC.

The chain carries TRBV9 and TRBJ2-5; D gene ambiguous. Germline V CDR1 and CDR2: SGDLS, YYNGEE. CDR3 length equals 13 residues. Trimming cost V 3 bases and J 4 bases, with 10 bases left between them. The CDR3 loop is CASSAVPRETQYF. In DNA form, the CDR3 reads TGTGCCAGCAGCGCGGTCCCCCGAGAGACCCAGTACTTC.

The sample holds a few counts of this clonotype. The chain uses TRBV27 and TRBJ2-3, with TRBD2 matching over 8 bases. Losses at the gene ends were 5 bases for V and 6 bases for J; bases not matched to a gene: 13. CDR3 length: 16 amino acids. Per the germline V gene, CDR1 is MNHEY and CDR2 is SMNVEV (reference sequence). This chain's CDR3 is CASSPPRGPGGDTQYF. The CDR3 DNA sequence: TGTGCCAGCAGTCCACCGCGTGGGCCGGGGGGGGATACGCAGTATTTT.

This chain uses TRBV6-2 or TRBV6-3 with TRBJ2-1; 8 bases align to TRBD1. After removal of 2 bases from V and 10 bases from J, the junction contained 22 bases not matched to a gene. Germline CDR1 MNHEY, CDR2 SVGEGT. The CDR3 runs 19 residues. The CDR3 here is CASSYADYLTGGVIAEQFF. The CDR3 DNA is TGTGCCAGCAGTTACGCTGATTACCTTACAGGGGGTGTCATTGCGGAGCAGTTCTTC.

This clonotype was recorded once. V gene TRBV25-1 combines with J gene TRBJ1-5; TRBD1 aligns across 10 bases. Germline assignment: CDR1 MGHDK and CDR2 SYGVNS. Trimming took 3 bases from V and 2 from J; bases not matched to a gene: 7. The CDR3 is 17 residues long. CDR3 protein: CASSDRTGGRGNQPQHF. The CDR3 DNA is TGTGCCAGCAGTGACAGGACAGGGGGAAGGGGCAATCAGCCCCAGCATTTT.

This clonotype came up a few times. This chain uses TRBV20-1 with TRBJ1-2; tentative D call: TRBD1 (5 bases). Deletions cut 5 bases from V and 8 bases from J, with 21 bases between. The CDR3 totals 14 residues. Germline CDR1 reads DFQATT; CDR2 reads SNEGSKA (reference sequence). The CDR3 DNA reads TGCAGTGCTGGTCCCGGGTGGGGGGTCGAGGGCTACACCTTC. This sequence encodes CSAGPGWGVEGYTF.

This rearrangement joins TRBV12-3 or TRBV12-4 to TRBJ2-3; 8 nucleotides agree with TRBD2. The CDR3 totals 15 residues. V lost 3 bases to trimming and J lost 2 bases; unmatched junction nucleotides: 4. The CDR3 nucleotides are TGTGCCAGCAGTTTCTTGCGGGGGGACACAGATACGCAGTATTTT. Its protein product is CASSFLRGDTDTQYF.

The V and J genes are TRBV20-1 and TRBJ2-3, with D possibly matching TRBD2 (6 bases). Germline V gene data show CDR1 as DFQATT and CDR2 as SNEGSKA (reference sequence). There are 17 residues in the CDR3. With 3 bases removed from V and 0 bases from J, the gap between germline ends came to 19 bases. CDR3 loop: CSASRLSPGRSTDTQYF. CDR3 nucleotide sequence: TGCAGTGCTAGCCGACTAAGTCCGGGGAGGAGCACAGATACGCAGTATTTT.

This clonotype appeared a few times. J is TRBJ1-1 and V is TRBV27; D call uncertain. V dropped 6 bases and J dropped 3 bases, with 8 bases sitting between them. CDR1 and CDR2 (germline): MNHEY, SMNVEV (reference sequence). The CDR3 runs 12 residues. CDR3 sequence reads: CASSKTDTEAFF. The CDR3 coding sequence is TGTGCCAGCAGCAAAACAGACACTGAAGCTTTCTTT.

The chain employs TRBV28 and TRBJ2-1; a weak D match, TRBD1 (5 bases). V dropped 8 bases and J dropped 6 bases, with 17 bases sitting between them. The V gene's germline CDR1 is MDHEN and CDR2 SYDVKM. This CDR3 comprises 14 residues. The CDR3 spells CASQHRGIGNEQFF. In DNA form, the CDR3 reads TGTGCCAGCCAACATAGGGGAATAGGCAATGAGCAGTTCTTC.

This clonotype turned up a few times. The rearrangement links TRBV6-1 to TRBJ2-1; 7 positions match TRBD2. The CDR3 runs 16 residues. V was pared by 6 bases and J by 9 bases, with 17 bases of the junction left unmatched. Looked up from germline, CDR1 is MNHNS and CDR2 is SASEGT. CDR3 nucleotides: TGTGCCAGCAGGGACCTAGCGGAGGCCTCTCCAATTGAGCAGTTCTTC. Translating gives CASRDLAEASPIEQFF.

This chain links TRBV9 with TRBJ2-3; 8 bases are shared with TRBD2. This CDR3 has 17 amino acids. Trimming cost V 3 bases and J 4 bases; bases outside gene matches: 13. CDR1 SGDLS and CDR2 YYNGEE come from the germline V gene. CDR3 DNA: TGTGCCAGCAGCGACCCCGGGGGGGCCCCCGTGGCAGATACGCAGTATTTT. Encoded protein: CASSDPGGAPVADTQYF.

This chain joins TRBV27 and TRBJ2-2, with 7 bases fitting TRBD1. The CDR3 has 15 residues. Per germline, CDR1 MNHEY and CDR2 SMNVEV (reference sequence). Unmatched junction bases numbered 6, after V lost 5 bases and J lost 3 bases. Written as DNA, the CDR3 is TGTGCCAGCAGTCACAGGGGTTTTGACACCGGGGAGCTGTTTTTT. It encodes CASSHRGFDTGELFF.

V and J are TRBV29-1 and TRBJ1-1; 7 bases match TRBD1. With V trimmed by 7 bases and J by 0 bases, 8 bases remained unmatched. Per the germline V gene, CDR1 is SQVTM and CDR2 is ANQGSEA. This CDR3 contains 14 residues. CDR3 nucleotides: TGCAGCGGCAGGGACAGTCGCATGAACACTGAAGCTTTCTTT. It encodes CSGRDSRMNTEAFF.

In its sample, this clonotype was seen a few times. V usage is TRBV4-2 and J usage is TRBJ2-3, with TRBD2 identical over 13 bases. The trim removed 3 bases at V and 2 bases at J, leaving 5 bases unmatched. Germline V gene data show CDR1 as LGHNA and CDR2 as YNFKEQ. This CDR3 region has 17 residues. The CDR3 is CASSHPGLAGNTDTQYF. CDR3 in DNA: TGTGCCAGCAGCCACCCGGGACTAGCGGGGAACACAGATACGCAGTATTTT.

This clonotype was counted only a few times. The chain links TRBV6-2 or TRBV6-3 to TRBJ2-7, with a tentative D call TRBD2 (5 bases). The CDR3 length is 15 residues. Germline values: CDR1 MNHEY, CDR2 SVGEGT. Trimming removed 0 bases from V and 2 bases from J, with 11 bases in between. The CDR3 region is CASSYSTGVPYEQYV. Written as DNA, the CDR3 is TGTGCCAGCAGTTACTCGACCGGGGTTCCCTACGAGCAGTACGTC.

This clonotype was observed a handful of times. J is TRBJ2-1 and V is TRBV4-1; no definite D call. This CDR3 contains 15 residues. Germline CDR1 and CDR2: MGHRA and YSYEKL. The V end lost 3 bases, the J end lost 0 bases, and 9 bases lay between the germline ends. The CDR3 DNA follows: TGCGCCAGCAGCCAGGCCAGGAGCTCCTACAATGAGCAGTTCTTC. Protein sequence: CASSQARSSYNEQFF.

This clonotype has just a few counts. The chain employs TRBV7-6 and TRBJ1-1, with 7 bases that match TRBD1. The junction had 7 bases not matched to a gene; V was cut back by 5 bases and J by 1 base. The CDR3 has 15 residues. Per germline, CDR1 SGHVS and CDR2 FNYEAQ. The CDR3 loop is CASSRTGQPNTEAFF. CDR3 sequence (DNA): TGTGCCAGCAGCCGTACGGGACAGCCGAACACTGAAGCTTTCTTT.

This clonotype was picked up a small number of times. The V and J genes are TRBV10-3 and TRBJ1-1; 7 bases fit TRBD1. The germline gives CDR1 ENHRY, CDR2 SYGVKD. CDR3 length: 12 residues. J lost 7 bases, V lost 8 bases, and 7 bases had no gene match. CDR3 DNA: TGTGCCATCCAAGGAGGGGGCAATGAAGCTTTCTTT. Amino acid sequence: CAIQGGGNEAFF.

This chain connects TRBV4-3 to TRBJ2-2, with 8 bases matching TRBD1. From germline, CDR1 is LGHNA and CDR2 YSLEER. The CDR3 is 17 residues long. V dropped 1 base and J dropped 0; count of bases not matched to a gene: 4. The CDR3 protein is CASSQVAGGSNTGELFF. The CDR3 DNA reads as TGCGCCAGCAGCCAAGTCGCAGGGGGCTCGAACACCGGGGAGCTGTTTTTT.

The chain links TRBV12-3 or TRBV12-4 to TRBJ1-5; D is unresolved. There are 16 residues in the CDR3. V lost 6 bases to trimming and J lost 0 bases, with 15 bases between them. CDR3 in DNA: TGTGCCAGCAGAGATTCAGCGCGGGGTAGCAATCAGCCCCAGCATTTT. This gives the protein CASRDSARGSNQPQHF.

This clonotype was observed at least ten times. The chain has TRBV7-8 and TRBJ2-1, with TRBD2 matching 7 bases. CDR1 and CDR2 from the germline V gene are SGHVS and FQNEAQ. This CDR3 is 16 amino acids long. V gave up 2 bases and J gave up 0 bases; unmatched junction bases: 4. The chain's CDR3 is CASSLRRGSSYNEQFF. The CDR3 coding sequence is TGTGCCAGCAGCTTACGGCGGGGGAGCTCCTACAATGAGCAGTTCTTC.

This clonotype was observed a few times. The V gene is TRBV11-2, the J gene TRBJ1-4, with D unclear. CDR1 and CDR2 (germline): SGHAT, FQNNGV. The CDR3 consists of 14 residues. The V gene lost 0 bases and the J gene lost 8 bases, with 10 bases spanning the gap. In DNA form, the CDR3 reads TGTGCCAGCAGCTTAGATGTAGGAGGGGAAAAACTGTTTTTT. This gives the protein CASSLDVGGEKLFF.

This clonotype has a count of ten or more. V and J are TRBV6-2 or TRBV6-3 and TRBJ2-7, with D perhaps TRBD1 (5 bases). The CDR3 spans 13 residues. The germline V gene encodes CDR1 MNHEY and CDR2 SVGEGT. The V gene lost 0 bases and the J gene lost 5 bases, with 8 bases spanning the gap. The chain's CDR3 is CASSYSPGNEQYV. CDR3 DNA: TGTGCCAGCAGTTACTCCCCAGGGAACGAGCAGTACGTC.

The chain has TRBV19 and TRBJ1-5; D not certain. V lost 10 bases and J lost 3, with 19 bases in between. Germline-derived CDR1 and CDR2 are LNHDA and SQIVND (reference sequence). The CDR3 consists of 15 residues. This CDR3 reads CATRARGMANQPQHF. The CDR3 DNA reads TGTGCCACCCGAGCGAGAGGGATGGCCAATCAGCCCCAGCATTTT. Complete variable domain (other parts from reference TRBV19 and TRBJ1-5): DGGITQSPKYLFRKEGQNVTLSCEQNLNHDAMYWYRQDPGQGLRLIYYSQIVNDFQKGDIAEGYSVSREKKESFPLTVTSAQKNPTAFYLCATRARGMANQPQHFGDGTRLSIL.

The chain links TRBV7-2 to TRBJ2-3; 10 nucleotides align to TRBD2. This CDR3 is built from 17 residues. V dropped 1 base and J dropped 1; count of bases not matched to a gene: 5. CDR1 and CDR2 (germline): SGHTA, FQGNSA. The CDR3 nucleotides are TGTGCCAGCAGCTTAGTGTTAGCGGGGGGTGGCACAGATACGCAGTATTTT. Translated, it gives CASSLVLAGGGTDTQYF.

CDR3 protein: CATAEGNTEAFF. Written as DNA, the CDR3 is TGTGCCACCGCTGAAGGGAACACTGAAGCTTTCTTT. This sequence joins TRBV15 and TRBJ1-1; D remains unclear. Germline CDR1 and CDR2: LNHNV and YYDKDF (reference sequence). The CDR3 spans 12 residues. Trimming cost V 8 bases and J 1 base, with 8 bases left between them.